The clone carrying this T cell receptor (beta chain) was seen once. The germline V gene encodes CDR1 LNHNV and CDR2 YYDKDF (reference sequence). The CDR3 length is 13 residues. Trimming took 0 bases from V and 8 from J; bases not matched to a gene: 3. The sample is drawn from a study of control samples from healthy donors and cancer patients. Produced via immunoSEQ multiplex PCR; TCRdb's table is partial and in-frame only. The sample contains 80,000 to 85,000 clones, around nine tenths of which appear only once. The V gene is TRBV15, the J gene TRBJ1-2, with 7 bases aligning to TRBD1. This sequence was found in a woman aged 50 to 60 in good health. The specimen sequenced was blood. As DNA, the CDR3 is TGTGCCACCAGCAGAGATCAGGGGGGCGGCTACACCTTC. It specifies CATSRDQGGGYTF.